This is a list of T cell receptor beta chains from one sample in a study of T cell responses to AZD1222 COVID-19 vaccine. The repertoire was sequenced with immunoSEQ multiplex PCR; TCRdb's copy has only in-frame clones and lacks some. The profile shows 250,000 to 300,000 clones, 90% to 95% of them singletons. The material was peripheral blood, obtained 28 days after the second AZD1222 dose. These receptors were taken from an adult who received the AZD1222 COVID-19 vaccine. CDR3s include the opening cysteine and the closing phenylalanine or tryptophan. D genes are given only for firm matches. Rows may omit the clone size; those that give it use once, few, many or a size class.

TRBV5-1	.	14	TRBJ2-7	.	CASKIIAASYEQYF	TGCGCCAGCAAGATAATAGCGGCTTCCTACGAGCAGTACTTC
TRBV7-2	.	17	TRBJ1-3	.	CASSLKDRTFSGNTIYF	TGTGCCAGCAGCTTAAAGGACAGAACTTTCTCTGGAAACACCATATATTTT
TRBV6-2/TRBV6-3	.	14	TRBJ1-2	.	CASSSARGNGGYTF	TGTGCCAGCAGTTCCGCCAGGGGAAATGGTGGCTACACCTTC
TRBV5-4	TRBD2	14	TRBJ2-1	once	CASSLALAGVEQFF	TGTGCCAGCAGCTTGGCACTAGCGGGAGTGGAGCAGTTCTTC
TRBV7-8	TRBD1	13	TRBJ1-1	.	CASSGTGSVDGAF	TGTGCCAGCAGCGGGACAGGGTCCGTGGATGGGGCCTTT
TRBV5-6	.	13	TRBJ1-5	once	CASSSSRGQPQHF	TGTGCCAGCAGCTCCAGTAGGGGGCAGCCCCAGCATTTT
TRBV28	.	14	TRBJ1-5	.	CASSLFGYNQPQHF	TGTGCCAGCAGTTTATTCGGTTACAATCAGCCCCAGCATTTT
TRBV6-5	.	14	TRBJ2-1	.	CASSYSRTRNEQFF	TGTGCCAGCAGTTACTCACGGACCCGCAATGAGCAGTTCTTC
TRBV7-6	.	17	TRBJ2-6	.	CASSPRNSNSGANVLTF	TGTGCCAGCAGTCCCAGGAACAGTAACTCTGGGGCCAACGTCCTGACTTTC
TRBV2	.	14	TRBJ2-1	.	CASSDPRGYAEQFF	TGTGCCAGCAGTGACCCCAGGGGCTACGCGGAGCAGTTCTTC
TRBV27	.	13	TRBJ1-5	.	CASSLQGNQPQHF	TGTGCCAGCAGTCTCCAGGGTAATCAGCCCCAGCATTTT
TRBV24-1	TRBD1	11	TRBJ1-2	.	CATGTGNGYTF	TGTGCCACCGGGACAGGGAATGGCTACACCTTC
TRBV4-2	.	15	TRBJ1-3	.	CASSLLGGSGNTIYF	TGTGCCAGCAGCCTCCTAGGGGGCTCTGGAAACACCATATATTTT
TRBV27	TRBD1	12	TRBJ1-5	.	CASGTANQPQHF	TGTGCCAGTGGGACAGCCAATCAGCCCCAGCATTTT
TRBV30	.	11	TRBJ2-2	.	CAWRPAGELFF	TGTGCCTGGAGACCCGCCGGGGAGCTGTTTTTT
TRBV27	TRBD1	15	TRBJ1-6	.	CASRGGQGRDSPLHF	TGTGCCAGCAGGGGAGGACAGGGGAGAGATTCACCCCTCCACTTT
TRBV28	.	14	TRBJ2-1	once	CASSPLPNYNEQFF	TGTGCCAGCAGTCCCCTTCCGAACTACAATGAGCAGTTCTTC
TRBV28	.	15	TRBJ1-5	.	CASSSPRGGRQPQHF	TGTGCCAGCAGTTCCCCGAGGGGGGGACGGCAGCCCCAGCATTTT
TRBV5-4	.	15	TRBJ1-4	many	CASSGGGAGNEKLFF	TGTGCCAGCAGCGGGGGCGGGGCCGGTAATGAAAAACTGTTTTTT
TRBV20-1	.	12	TRBJ1-1	.	CSASGPNTEAFF	TGCAGTGCTAGTGGGCCGAACACTGAAGCTTTCTTT
TRBV5-1	.	17	TRBJ2-1	.	CASSLLAGAGSYNEQFF	TGCGCCAGCAGCTTGTTGGCGGGGGCGGGATCCTACAATGAGCAGTTCTTC
TRBV18	.	14	TRBJ2-7	few	CASSPEGWGYEQYF	TGTGCCAGCTCACCAGAGGGGTGGGGATACGAGCAGTACTTC
TRBV5-5	TRBD1	16	TRBJ2-7	.	CASTPLRRQGDHEQYF	TGTGCCAGCACCCCCCTCCGGCGACAGGGGGACCACGAGCAGTACTTC
TRBV6-6	.	13	TRBJ1-5	.	CASTLFSNQPQHF	TGTGCCAGCACCTTATTTAGCAATCAGCCCCAGCATTTT